This T cell receptor beta chain came from a study of early T cells in non-severe SARS-CoV-2 infection. At the level of the study: Bulk RNA isolated from unsorted whole blood underwent sequencing; chains were not paired.

This CDR3 spans 15 amino acids. Germline V lookup: CDR1 LGHDT, CDR2 YNNKEL (reference sequence). V dropped 2 bases and J dropped 1 base, with 12 bases sitting between them. Study-wide points: VDJdb-based annotation leaned toward anti-spike CD8 responses and missed private and CD4 specificities.

Unique molecular identifiers were affixed to single, distinct cDNA molecules. MiXCR, run by TCRdb on the 5' RACE reads, gives a single entry per CDR3 protein. The table shows approximately 100,000 distinct CDR3 sequences, with about 10% occurring only once. This clonotype was detected many times. Antigen: not known. This clonotype was obtained from an adult who was a healthcare worker with PCR-confirmed SARS-CoV-2 infection or an uninfected control (not recorded which). The V gene is TRBV3-1, the J gene TRBJ2-7; a weak D match, TRBD2 (6 bases). What was sequenced was whole blood. For the CDR3, the DNA is TGTGCCAGCAGCCAATTGACGGCGGGGTCCTACGAGCAGTACTTC. This codes for CASSQLTAGSYEQYF.